The 21 T cell receptor beta chains below come from one sample, sequenced in a study of cytomegalovirus exposure and HLA in healthy donors. The study ran its PCR with 60 Vbeta and 13 Jbeta primers. Method: immunoSEQ multiplex PCR; TCRdb's copy keeps in-frame clones and lacks some. The sample lists some 110,000 clones, about 74% occurring once. Sequenced input: PBMCs. The source is a woman between 50 and 59 years old in good health and CMV-seropositive.

The J gene is TRBJ2-1, the V gene TRBV5-5; weak D call: TRBD1 (5 bases). V was shortened by 0 bases and J by 3 bases, with 13 bases between the two germline ends. The germline CDR1 and CDR2 sequences are SGHKS and YYEKEE (reference sequence). CDR3 length: 16 amino acids. Here the CDR3 DNA reads TGTGCCAGCAGCTTGGGAACAGGTCCTCGCTACAATGAGCAGTTCTTC. Translating it yields CASSLGTGPRYNEQFF.

The CDR3 region has the DNA TGTGCCACCAGCAGAGATGGCCTAGTGGTCACCGGGGAGCTGTTTTTT. As protein: CATSRDGLVVTGELFF. J is TRBJ2-2 and V is TRBV15, with D unclear. Per the germline V gene, CDR1 is LNHNV and CDR2 is YYDKDF (reference sequence). There are 16 residues in the CDR3. The ends were cut back, 0 bases at V and 4 bases at J, with 12 bases in the middle.

This sequence joins TRBV7-8 and TRBJ1-5; the D gene is possibly TRBD1 (5 bases). V lost 1 base and J lost 2, with 15 bases in between. There are 17 residues in the CDR3. Germline V gene lookup returns CDR1 SGHVS and CDR2 FQNEAQ. In nucleotides, the CDR3 is TGTGCCAGCAGCTTAGGATGGGCAGGGATAGGCAATCAGCCCCAGCATTTT. This sequence encodes CASSLGWAGIGNQPQHF.

This rearrangement joins TRBV19 to TRBJ1-1; D is ambiguous. Germline CDR1 LNHDA, CDR2 SQIVND (reference sequence). The CDR3 consists of 13 residues. Trimming cost V 4 bases and J 0 bases, with 6 bases left between them. Here the CDR3 DNA reads TGTGCCAGTAGTAACCGGTTGAACACTGAAGCTTTCTTT. Its translation is CASSNRLNTEAFF.

By share, this clone ranks as medium-sized. The chain joins TRBV2 to TRBJ1-2; D gene ambiguous. The CDR3 has 13 amino acids. In germline, CDR1 is SNHLY, CDR2 FYNNEI. V lost 4 bases, J lost 1 base, and 7 bases lay in between. The CDR3 DNA reads TGTGCCAGCAGTGCCTACGGTAACTATGGCTACACCTTC. Its translation is CASSAYGNYGYTF.

As concerns this clone: Sequence at one end of the junction differs from germline and may be a read error. This rearrangement joins TRBV7-9 to TRBJ1-4; possible D gene TRBD1, 5 bases. Germline CDR1 is SEHNR and CDR2 is FQNEAQ (reference sequence). This CDR3 region has 17 residues. The CDR3 nucleotides are TGTTCCAGCAGCTCTCTATCGGGGGGGAGGACTAATGAAAAACTGTTTTTT. Translating it yields CSSSSLSGGRTNEKLFF.

The CDR3 DNA follows: TGCGCCAGCAGCTTGCAGGGGTTGGATCAGCCCCAGCATTTT. This sequence encodes CASSLQGLDQPQHF. V gene TRBV5-1 combines with J gene TRBJ1-5; a weak D match, TRBD1 (6 bases). Trimming stripped 1 base from V and 5 bases from J, with 10 bases between. CDR1 SGHRS and CDR2 YFSETQ come from the germline V gene. This CDR3 is built from 14 residues. Based on the CDR3 plus reference TRBV5-1 and TRBJ1-5, the full variable domain is KAGVTQTPRYLIKTRGQQVTLSCSPISGHRSVSWYQQTPGQGLQFLFEYFSETQRNKGNFPGRFSGRQFSNSRSEMNVSTLELGDSALYLCASSLQGLDQPQHFGDGTRLSIL.

As to this clone: No conserved phenylalanine or tryptophan ends this CDR3, so it is likely a read error. Because the CDR3's place on the DNA is in doubt, the DNA is left out and the CDR3 is given as listed by TCRdb. The genes are TRBV7-9 and TRBJ2-7; no DNA check was done on the table's D call, TRBD1. The germline V gene encodes CDR1 SEHNR and CDR2 FQNEAQ (reference sequence). The CDR3 is 9 residues long, ends included. The CDR3 protein is CASSLAGRA.

V is TRBV29-1 and J is TRBJ1-1; maybe TRBD1 (6 bases). Per the germline V gene, CDR1 is SQVTM and CDR2 is ANQGSEA. The CDR3 sequence is 13 residues long. Trimming took off 4 bases at V and 1 base at J, with 10 bases between the two ends. CDR3 in DNA: TGCAGCGTTGCTCGACAGGAGAACACTGAAGCTTTCTTT. It translates to CSVARQENTEAFF.

The gene calls are TRBV4-1 and TRBJ2-7; D might be TRBD1 (6 bases). V was clipped by 4 bases and J by 2 bases, with 12 bases between them. The germline gives CDR1 MGHRA, CDR2 YSYEKL. The CDR3 is made up of 14 amino acids. The CDR3 loop is CASSPQGRTYEQYF. The CDR3 nucleotides read TGCGCCAGCAGCCCTCAGGGGCGAACCTACGAGCAGTACTTC.

As DNA, the CDR3 is TGTGCCAGCTCGATTCTTCAGGGTGGTTGGCAGCCCCAGCATTTT. This encodes CASSILQGGWQPQHF. The chain employs TRBV18 and TRBJ1-5; the D gene is possibly TRBD1 (5 bases). The CDR3 sequence is 15 residues long. Germline V gene data show CDR1 as KGHSH and CDR2 as LQKENI. The germline V and J ends were trimmed by 6 bases and 7 bases, with 19 bases remaining between them. Full variable domain (rest looked up from reference TRBV18 and TRBJ1-5): NAGVMQNPRHLVRRRGQEARLRCSPMKGHSHVYWYRQLPEEGLKFMVYLQKENIIDESGMPKERFSAEFPKEGPSILRIQQVVRGDSAAYFCASSILQGGWQPQHFGDGTRLSIL.

This chain links TRBV6-1 with TRBJ2-1; D is perhaps TRBD2 (7 bases). Trimming pared 6 bases from V and 6 bases from J, leaving 12 bases between. This CDR3 contains 13 residues. Germline V gives CDR1 MNHNS, CDR2 SASEGT. The CDR3 reads CASSRGGFNEQFF. CDR3 coding DNA: TGTGCCAGCAGCCGCGGGGGCTTCAATGAGCAGTTCTTC.

V usage is TRBV4-3 and J usage is TRBJ1-3; a weak D match, TRBD1 (6 bases). This CDR3 contains 15 residues. Trimming stripped 3 bases from V and 2 bases from J, with 11 bases between. The germline V gene encodes CDR1 LGHNA and CDR2 YSLEER. The CDR3 reads CASSQTGGPGNTIYF. The CDR3 DNA is TGCGCCAGCAGCCAGACAGGTGGGCCTGGAAACACCATATATTTT.

The chain employs TRBV29-1 and TRBJ2-1; 7 nucleotides line up with TRBD2. Trimming removed 7 bases from V and 0 bases from J; junction bases left unmatched: 18. This CDR3 spans 18 amino acids. The germline CDR1 and CDR2 sequences are SQVTM and ANQGSEA. CDR3 residues: CSALELAGRESSYNEQFF. In DNA, the CDR3 is TGCAGCGCCCTGGAGCTGGCGGGGAGGGAGAGCTCCTACAATGAGCAGTTCTTC.

This sequence joins TRBV19 and TRBJ2-5, with 8 bases matching TRBD1. The CDR3 loop spans 18 amino acids. The J segment lost 6 bases and the V segment lost 2 bases, leaving 17 bases of the junction unmatched. Germline CDR1 reads LNHDA; CDR2 reads SQIVND (reference sequence). The CDR3 DNA sequence: TGTGCCAGTAGTATAAGAGACCCCAGGGGGCCTCAGGTACAGACCCAGTACTTC. This sequence encodes CASSIRDPRGPQVQTQYF.

CDR3 residues: CASSLGLRGQGINEQYF. CDR3 nucleotide sequence: TGCGCCAGCAGCTTGGGGCTGCGGGGACAGGGGATCAACGAGCAGTACTTC. The chain joins TRBV5-1 to TRBJ2-7; 10 bases line up with TRBD1. Germline trimming cut 0 bases from V and 5 bases from J; bases unmatched to any gene: 11. CDR3 length: 17 amino acids. Germline CDR1 and CDR2: SGHRS and YFSETQ.

This chain joins TRBV19 and TRBJ2-3, with D possibly TRBD2 on 5 matching bases. The germline gives CDR1 LNHDA, CDR2 SQIVND (reference sequence). CDR3 size: 13 residues. V was trimmed by 5 bases and J by 5 bases, leaving 11 bases between them. CDR3 loop: CASSSRAGDTQYF. For the CDR3, the DNA is TGTGCCAGTAGTTCTCGGGCGGGAGATACGCAGTATTTT.

V usage is TRBV7-2 and J usage is TRBJ2-6, with TRBD1 identical over 8 bases. The CDR3 is 15 amino acids. Losses at the gene ends were 6 bases for V and 1 base for J; bases not matched to a gene: 2. Germline-derived CDR1 and CDR2 are SGHTA and FQGNSA. CDR3 DNA sequence: TGTGCCAGCAGTCGACAGGGGTCTGGGGCCAACGTCCTGACTTTC. Its protein is CASSRQGSGANVLTF.

In its sample, this clone was seen once. This chain joins TRBV2 and TRBJ1-6, with D possibly TRBD1 on 5 matching bases. CDR1 is SNHLY, CDR2 FYNNEI, per germline. With 4 bases removed from V and 3 bases from J, the gap between germline ends came to 10 bases. CDR3 length equals 15 residues. CDR3 region: CASSGRGFYNSPLHF. In DNA form, the CDR3 reads TGTGCCAGCAGTGGGAGGGGTTTCTATAATTCACCCCTCCACTTT.

The rearrangement uses TRBV27 and TRBJ1-6; the match to TRBD1 covers 9 bases. After removal of 6 bases from V and 5 bases from J, the junction contained 2 bases not matched to a gene. CDR1 is MNHEY, CDR2 SMNVEV, per germline (reference sequence). CDR3 size: 14 residues. The CDR3: CASRDRGNNSPLHF. CDR3 DNA sequence: TGTGCCAGCAGGGACAGGGGTAATAATTCACCCCTCCACTTT.

In this sample, this clone turned up a few times. The CDR3 region is CASSRDRGGTGELFF. In nucleotides, the CDR3 is TGTGCCAGCAGTCGGGACAGGGGAGGCACCGGGGAGCTGTTTTTT. This chain connects TRBV2 to TRBJ2-2; the match to TRBD1 covers 10 bases. This CDR3 region has 15 residues. The ends lost 5 bases at V and 4 bases at J; junction bases unmatched: 4. Per germline, CDR1 SNHLY and CDR2 FYNNEI.